The sequence of this TCR beta chain was determined in a study of ipilimumab plus nivolumab after autologous stem cell transplantation. Turning to the study itself: A median of roughly 8 nivolumab and 4 to 6 ipilimumab doses were given.

Starting 14 to 28 days after autologous transplant, ipilimumab 1 mg/kg was given. Patients got 3 mg/kg IV nivolumab weeks 1, 4, 7, 10, then biweekly through week 26. This clone was observed a handful of times. Between the trimmed V and J ends, which lost 0 bases and 0 bases, there was a span of 5 bases. The germline V gene encodes CDR1 MNHEY and CDR2 SVGAGI. The CDR3 is 14 amino acids. Generated by immunoSEQ multiplex PCR, the TCRdb table keeps only in-frame clones and is missing some. The sample carries about 3,500 clones, roughly 90% recorded once. This receptor was obtained from a male donor with multiple myeloma. The genes are TRBV6-5 and TRBJ1-1, with D hard to call. Sequencing used PBMCs, obtained in a trial of ipilimumab plus nivolumab as post-transplant consolidation. CDR3 amino acids: CASSYSGVNTEAFF. CDR3 in DNA: TGTGCCAGCAGTTACTCCGGGGTGAACACTGAAGCTTTCTTT.